Below, 29 T cell receptor beta chains from the same sample are listed, as sequenced in a study of patients and donors after allogeneic stem cell transplantation. TCRdb passed the RT-PCR reads through MiXCR, listing each CDR3 protein once. The data hold tens of thousands of distinct CDR3 sequences, with approximately 5.2% observed a single time. What was sequenced was blood, either unsorted or a sorted T cell fraction (not recorded which). All receptors derive from a human donor who was either an allogeneic HSCT recipient or a stem cell or donor lymphocyte infusion donor (not recorded which). It is not recorded whose cells these are; they may come from a transplant donor.

This clonotype was seen ten or more times. The CDR3 region has the DNA TGTGCCAGCACCAGTGCGGGCTCGGGGATCAGGGGAGCTAACTATGGCTACACCTTC. Translated, it gives CASTSAGSGIRGANYGYTF. The rearrangement joins TRBV28 to TRBJ1-2; D possibly corresponds to TRBD1 (6 bases). CDR1 is MDHEN, CDR2 SYDVKM, per germline. The length of the CDR3 is 19 residues. With 7 bases removed from V and 0 bases from J, the gap between germline ends came to 27 bases.

The V gene is TRBV20-1, the J gene TRBJ2-1; TRBD1 agrees at 7 bases. The CDR3 is made up of 13 amino acids. Germline assignment: CDR1 DFQATT and CDR2 SNEGSKA (reference sequence). V shed 5 bases and J 3 bases; nucleotides not matched to a gene: 4. The CDR3 spells CSAVRDSYNEQFF. The CDR3 nucleotides are TGCAGTGCTGTCCGGGACAGCTACAATGAGCAGTTCTTC.

This sequence joins TRBV9 and TRBJ2-2; D unclear. The CDR3 consists of 13 residues. Trimming took off 1 base at V and 3 bases at J, with 4 bases between the two ends. Germline CDR1 and CDR2: SGDLS and YYNGEE. CDR3 nucleotides: TGTGCCAGCAGCGTATTTGACACCGGGGAGCTGTTTTTT. As protein: CASSVFDTGELFF.

CDR3 region: CASSGGRRGYGYTF. In DNA, the CDR3 is TGTGCCAGTAGCGGGGGAAGACGAGGCTATGGCTACACCTTC. The chain couples TRBV19 to TRBJ1-2, with a weak D call TRBD1 (5 bases). The germline V gene encodes CDR1 LNHDA and CDR2 SQIVND (reference sequence). The CDR3 totals 14 residues. V was pared by 6 bases and J by 4 bases, with 15 bases between.

Many counts were recorded for this clonotype. The chain has TRBV4-1 and TRBJ2-2, with TRBD2 as a possible D gene (7 bases). The germline V gene has CDR1 MGHRA and CDR2 YSYEKL. CDR3 length equals 16 residues. Trimming shortened V by 0 bases and J by 4 bases, and 12 bases separated the two germline ends. The CDR3 protein is CASSQDRGGGTGELFF. The CDR3 coding sequence is TGCGCCAGCAGCCAAGATCGGGGAGGGGGCACCGGGGAGCTGTTTTTT.

This clonotype has just a few counts. The gene calls are TRBV7-3 and TRBJ2-3, with TRBD2 matching over 15 bases. CDR1 is SGHTA, CDR2 FQGTGA, per germline. Unmatched junction bases numbered 8, after V lost 2 bases and J lost 2 bases. The CDR3 length is 19 residues. DNA for the CDR3: TGTGCCAGCAGCTTACGTGGTGGACTAGCGGGAGGGTACACAGATACGCAGTATTTT. Its translation is CASSLRGGLAGGYTDTQYF.

This clonotype was seen ten or more times. This sequence joins TRBV3-1 and TRBJ1-5; 7 bases are shared with TRBD1. CDR1 is LGHDT and CDR2 is YNNKEL in the germline V gene (reference sequence). Trimming cost V 11 bases and J 3 bases; bases outside gene matches: 10. This CDR3 contains 14 residues. The CDR3 bases are TGTGCCGAGAGAAATACAGGGGTCAATCAGCCCCAGCATTTT. Protein sequence: CAERNTGVNQPQHF.

There are many counts of this clonotype. The chain employs TRBV7-9 and TRBJ2-2; D is tentatively TRBD1 or TRBD2 (6 bases each). V lost 3 bases and J lost 1, with 12 bases in between. This CDR3 region has 16 residues. The germline CDR1 and CDR2 sequences are SEHNR and FQNEAQ (reference sequence). CDR3: CASSFGGGLNTGELFF. The CDR3 DNA is TGTGCCAGCAGCTTTGGAGGGGGGTTGAACACCGGGGAGCTGTTTTTT.

Relative to its sample, this clonotype is medium-sized (0.01 to 0.1%). This chain connects TRBV12-3 or TRBV12-4 to TRBJ1-2; unclear D gene. Trimming removed 6 bases from V and 8 bases from J, with 16 bases in between. CDR3 size: 13 residues. The CDR3 DNA sequence: TGTGCCAGCAGCCATCGCCGGATGGGCGGCTACACCTTC. Translation gives CASSHRRMGGYTF.

This clonotype came up many times. The J gene is TRBJ2-5, the V gene TRBV21-1. TRBV21-1 is given as a pseudogene. The CDR3 contains 13 residues. CDR3 DNA: TGTGCCAGCAGAGACAGGTACCAAGAGACCCAGTACTTC. This sequence encodes CASRDRYQETQYF.

There are many counts of this clonotype. The chain employs TRBV19 and TRBJ1-1; tentative D call: TRBD1 (6 bases). V lost 3 bases to trimming and J lost 2 bases, with 13 bases between them. The CDR3 is made up of 15 amino acids. Germline CDR1 and CDR2: LNHDA and SQIVND (reference sequence). In nucleotides, the CDR3 is TGTGCCAGTAGTATCCCGAGGGGGGGAAACACTGAAGCTTTCTTT. Translation gives CASSIPRGGNTEAFF.

This clonotype has ten or more counts. The V call is TRBV20-1, the J call TRBJ1-1; perhaps TRBD1 as D (6 bases). From germline, CDR1 is DFQATT and CDR2 SNEGSKA (reference sequence). Trimming removed 6 bases at V and 0 bases at J, with 17 bases between. This CDR3 region has 15 residues. The CDR3 region has the DNA TGCAGTGCCTTGGGACATCGAAACGTGAACACTGAAGCTTTCTTT. Its protein is CSALGHRNVNTEAFF.

The rearrangement links TRBV7-6 to TRBJ2-5; D is undetermined. The CDR3 has 13 amino acids. Trimming removed 0 bases from V and 3 bases from J, with 5 bases in between. The germline V gene has CDR1 SGHVS and CDR2 FNYEAQ. The CDR3 DNA is TGTGCCAGCAGCTTAGCAGGCAAAGAGACCCAGTACTTC. Its translation: CASSLAGKETQYF. The complete variable domain, with remaining parts taken from reference TRBV7-6 and TRBJ2-5, reads GAGVSQSPRYKVTKRGQDVALRCDPISGHVSLYWYRQALGQGPEFLTYFNYEAQQDKSGLPNDRFSAERPEGSISTLTIQRTEQRDSAMYRCASSLAGKETQYFGPGTRLLVL.

In this sample, this clonotype turned up many times. The chain employs TRBV10-3 and TRBJ1-1, with D possibly matching TRBD1 (5 bases). There are 13 residues in the CDR3. The V end was cut by 10 bases, the J end by 0 bases, with 12 bases between. Germline V gives CDR1 ENHRY, CDR2 SYGVKD. The DNA of the CDR3 is TGTGCCACCACGGGACCCCTGAACACTGAAGCTTTCTTT. Translating gives CATTGPLNTEAFF.

This clonotype appeared many times. The gene calls are TRBV11-2 and TRBJ2-2, with D perhaps TRBD1 (6 bases). CDR3 size: 14 residues. The germline gives CDR1 SGHAT, CDR2 FQNNGV. V shed 8 bases and J shed 4 bases, with 14 bases lying between them. CDR3 bases: TGTGCCAGCGGCGGAAGCAGGGGCACCGGGGAGCTGTTTTTT. Translating it yields CASGGSRGTGELFF. The variable domain in full, completed from reference TRBV11-2 and TRBJ2-2, reads EAGVAQSPRYKIIEKRQSVAFWCNPISGHATLYWYQQILGQGPKLLIQFQNNGVVDDSQLPKDRFSAERLKGVDSTLKIQPAKLEDSAVYLCASGGSRGTGELFFGEGSRLTVL.

This clonotype has a count of ten or more. V gene TRBV11-2 combines with J gene TRBJ1-1; D perhaps matches TRBD1 (5 bases). This CDR3 is built from 13 residues. Trimming shortened V by 6 bases and J by 1 base, and 9 bases separated the two germline ends. Germline V gene sequence: CDR1 SGHAT, CDR2 FQNNGV. Written as DNA, the CDR3 is TGTGCCAGCAGATTCACAGGGAACACTGAAGCTTTCTTT. It encodes CASRFTGNTEAFF.

This chain uses TRBV5-1 with TRBJ2-7; D uncertain. Germline CDR1 reads SGHRS; CDR2 reads YFSETQ. CDR3 length: 14 amino acids. V shed 2 bases and J shed 5 bases, with 14 bases lying between them. The CDR3 here is CASSFNKPTDEQYF. As DNA, the CDR3 is TGCGCCAGCAGCTTCAACAAACCGACGGACGAGCAGTACTTC.

This clonotype was observed a handful of times. V usage is TRBV12-5 and J usage is TRBJ1-4; 10 nucleotides agree with TRBD1. CDR3 length: 14 residues. CDR1 LGHNT and CDR2 FRNRAP come from the germline V gene. V shed 4 bases and J 6 bases; nucleotides not matched to a gene: 2. The chain's CDR3 is CASGSGTGDEKLFF. In nucleotides, the CDR3 is TGTGCTAGTGGTTCCGGGACAGGGGATGAAAAACTGTTTTTT.

The table lists this clonotype with many counts. The chain carries TRBV12-3 or TRBV12-4 and TRBJ2-4, with TRBD1 matching over 7 bases. With V trimmed by 4 bases and J by 8 bases, 5 bases remained unmatched. CDR3 length equals 13 residues. CDR3 DNA sequence: TGTGCCAGCAGTTACAGGGGCGAGGACATTCAGTACTTC. Translating gives CASSYRGEDIQYF.

This clonotype was seen more than once but under ten times. The CDR3 DNA sequence: TGCAGCGATCAGAGTAGCTACGAGCAGTACTTC. Encoded protein: CSDQSSYEQYF. The chain recombines TRBV29-1 with TRBJ2-7, with D hard to call. CDR1 SQVTM and CDR2 ANQGSEA come from the germline V gene. V dropped 7 bases and J dropped 3 bases, with 10 bases sitting between them. This CDR3 spans 11 amino acids.

Ten or more counts support this clonotype. The J gene is TRBJ1-6, the V gene TRBV10-3; TRBD1 is a possible D gene (5 bases). Germline V gene sequence: CDR1 ENHRY, CDR2 SYGVKD. The ends were cut back, 6 bases at V and 8 bases at J, with 20 bases in the middle. The CDR3 loop spans 16 amino acids. The CDR3 region is CAIRPGTNPTDSPLHF. CDR3 coding DNA: TGTGCCATCAGGCCAGGGACTAATCCCACTGATTCACCCCTCCACTTT.

This clonotype was observed at least ten times. CDR3 amino acids: CASSQAPGQSNEKLFF. For the CDR3, the DNA is TGTGCCAGCAGCCAGGCCCCGGGACAAAGTAATGAAAAACTGTTTTTT. This chain uses TRBV4-2 with TRBJ1-4; TRBD1 is a possible D gene (6 bases). Germline V gene lookup returns CDR1 LGHNA and CDR2 YNFKEQ. This CDR3 region has 16 residues. The V and J ends lost 3 bases and 4 bases respectively, with 15 bases between them.

The V gene is TRBV5-8, the J gene TRBJ1-5, with 7 positions matching TRBD1. Per the germline V gene, CDR1 is SGHTS and CDR2 is YDEGEE. This CDR3 has 15 residues. J gave up 4 bases and V 2 bases, and 6 bases lay outside the gene matches. The CDR3 here is CASSLRDSGNQPQHF. The CDR3, as DNA: TGTGCCAGCAGCTTACGGGACAGTGGGAATCAGCCCCAGCATTTT.

This clonotype was recorded at least ten times. The J gene is TRBJ2-1, the V gene TRBV18, with D unresolved. Germline CDR1 is KGHSH and CDR2 is LQKENI. Trimming shortened V by 0 bases and J by 4 bases, and 7 bases separated the two germline ends. The CDR3 has 14 residues. CDR3 coding DNA: TGTGCCAGCTCACCACCGGTGCTATACAATGAGCAGTTCTTC. Protein product: CASSPPVLYNEQFF.

This clonotype has only a few counts. This chain connects TRBV5-5 to TRBJ2-3; TRBD1 agrees at 8 bases. The CDR3 length is 15 residues. Germline CDR1 reads SGHKS; CDR2 reads YYEKEE (reference sequence). Germline trimming cut 3 bases from V and 4 bases from J; bases unmatched to any gene: 7. The CDR3 nucleotides read TGTGCCAGCAGCTGGGGGGACAGGTCGGCAGATACGCAGTATTTT. It encodes CASSWGDRSADTQYF.

This clonotype was counted ten times or more. The V and J genes are TRBV28 and TRBJ1-5, with 7 positions matching TRBD1. With 7 bases clipped from V and 6 bases from J, the junction kept 12 bases outside the gene matches. CDR3 length: 15 residues. The germline CDR1 and CDR2 sequences are MDHEN and SYDVKM. The DNA for the CDR3 is TGTGCCAGCACCGCGGCAAGGGGGCTTAGTCAGCCCCAGCATTTT. This translates into CASTAARGLSQPQHF.

In its sample, this clonotype was seen many times. CDR3 sequence (DNA): TGCGCCAGCAGCCAATCCGGGGTGTACCAAGAGACCCAGTACTTC. Its translation: CASSQSGVYQETQYF. The chain has TRBV4-1 and TRBJ2-5; D perhaps matches TRBD2 (5 bases). This CDR3 contains 15 residues. Germline V gene lookup returns CDR1 MGHRA and CDR2 YSYEKL. Trimming cost V 2 bases and J 0 bases, with 10 bases left between them.

This clonotype was observed at least ten times. Written as DNA, the CDR3 is TGCAGCGTTGAGGGTTCTGGGGGTCCCGCCTACGAGCAGTACTTC. This encodes CSVEGSGGPAYEQYF. This sequence joins TRBV29-1 and TRBJ2-7, with D perhaps TRBD1 or TRBD2 (5 bases each). This CDR3 comprises 15 residues. The V gene lost 3 bases and the J gene lost 2 bases, with 17 bases spanning the gap. The germline gives CDR1 SQVTM, CDR2 ANQGSEA.

CDR3 loop: CASSSPLRREFF. The DNA of the CDR3 is TGTGCCAGCAGCTCCCCACTTCGGCGGGAGTTCTTC. The V gene is TRBV11-3, the J gene TRBJ2-1; TRBD2 might be the D (5 bases). The CDR3 runs 12 residues. The V gene's germline CDR1 is SGHNT and CDR2 YENEEA. The V and J ends lost 4 bases and 14 bases respectively, with 15 bases between them. The complete variable domain, with remaining parts taken from reference TRBV11-3 and TRBJ2-1, reads EAGVVQSPRYKIIEKKQPVAFWCNPISGHNTLYWYLQNLGQGPELLIRYENEEAVDDSQLPKDRFSAERLKGVDSTLKIQPAELGDSAVYLCASSSPLRREFFGPGTRLTVL.